This T cell receptor (beta chain) was recorded in a study of blood T cell repertoires in COVID-19. Background on the study: From the United States, Italy and Spain came samples of acute and convalescent COVID-19. Sources were T cells, B-cell-depleted T cells, or PBMCs; the material itself was cDNA or gDNA.

Original processing methods: From reference gene primer amplification, estimates of nucleated cell counts were derived. TCRdb's table, derived via immunoSEQ multiplex PCR, lists solely in-frame clones and lacks some. That table is the source of V, J and clone size, and D and trimming were worked out from the DNA. This sample has approximately 200,000 clones, with 83% found just once. The sample holds one count of this clone. The sequence came from a woman aged 45-60 years with acute or convalescent COVID-19. Material for sequencing was peripheral blood.

This CDR3 is CASSEAPQGGTEAFF. In DNA, the CDR3 is TGTGCCAGCAGTGAAGCCCCCCAGGGCGGCACTGAAGCTTTCTTT. The V and J genes are TRBV6-1 and TRBJ1-1; D may be TRBD1 (5 bases). Germline-derived CDR1 and CDR2 are MNHNS and SASEGT. This CDR3 has 15 residues. Trimming pared 0 bases from V and 4 bases from J, leaving 12 bases between.